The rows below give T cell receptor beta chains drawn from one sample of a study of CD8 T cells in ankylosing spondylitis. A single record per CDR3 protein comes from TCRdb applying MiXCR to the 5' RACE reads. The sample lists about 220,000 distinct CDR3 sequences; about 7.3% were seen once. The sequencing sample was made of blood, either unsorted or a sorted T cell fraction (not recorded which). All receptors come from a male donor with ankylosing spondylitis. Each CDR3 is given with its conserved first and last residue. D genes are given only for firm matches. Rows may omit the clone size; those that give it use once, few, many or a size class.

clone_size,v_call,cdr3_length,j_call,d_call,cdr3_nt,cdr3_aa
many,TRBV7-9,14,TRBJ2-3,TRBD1,TGTGCCAGCAGTTCTACAGGGGGGAGAGATACGCAGTATTTT,CASSSTGGRDTQYF
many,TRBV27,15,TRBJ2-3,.,TGTGCCAGCAGTTTTACGACTTCTAGCACAGATACGCAGTATTTT,CASSFTTSSTDTQYF
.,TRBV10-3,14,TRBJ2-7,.,TGTGCCATCAGTGATGGGCAGGGGAGGTACGAGCAGTACTTC,CAISDGQGRYEQYF
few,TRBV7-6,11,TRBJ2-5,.,TGTGCCAGCAGCTCAGCCGTGGCCCAGTACTTC,CASSSAVAQYF
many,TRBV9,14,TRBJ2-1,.,TGTGCCAGCAGCCCGGACCCGGGGGTCAATGAGCAGTTCTTC,CASSPDPGVNEQFF
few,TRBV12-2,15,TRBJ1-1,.,TGTGCAAGTCGCTTAGGTAAGATTGGAATGGCTGAAGCTTTCTTT,CASRLGKIGMAEAFF
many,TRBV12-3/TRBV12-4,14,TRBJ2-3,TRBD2,TGTGCCAGCAGTTGGGAGCGGGACACAGATACGCAGTATTTT,CASSWERDTDTQYF
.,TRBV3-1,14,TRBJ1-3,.,TGTGCCAGCAGCAGTTACGGACATCTGTACACCATATATTTT,CASSSYGHLYTIYF
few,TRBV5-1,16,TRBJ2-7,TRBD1,TGCGCCAGCCGTGGGGGTTGGACAGGGGATTTCTACGAGCAGTACTTC,CASRGGWTGDFYEQYF
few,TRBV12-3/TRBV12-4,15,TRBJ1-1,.,TGTGCCAGCAGAATGGTCAGAGGCCTGAACACTGAAGCTTTCTTT,CASRMVRGLNTEAFF
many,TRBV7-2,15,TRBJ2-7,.,TGTGCCAGCAGCTTAGGGGTGTCGAGCTCCTACGAGCAGTACTTC,CASSLGVSSSYEQYF
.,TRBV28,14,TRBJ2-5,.,TGTGCCAGCAGTTTTATCGGGGCCCAAGAGACCCAGTACTTC,CASSFIGAQETQYF
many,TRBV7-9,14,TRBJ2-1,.,TGTGCCAGCAGCTTACTGCTCTCCTACAATGAGCAGTTCTTC,CASSLLLSYNEQFF
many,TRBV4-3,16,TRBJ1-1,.,TGCGCCAGCAGCCAAGGCTGGGAGGGGGATGACACTGAAGCTTTCTTT,CASSQGWEGDDTEAFF
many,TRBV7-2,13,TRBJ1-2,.,TGTGCCAGCAGCGCCGTGGGGAGCTATGGCTACACCTTC,CASSAVGSYGYTF
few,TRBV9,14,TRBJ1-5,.,TGTGCCAGCAGCGCAGGAGGTCGAGGCCAGCCCCAGCATTTT,CASSAGGRGQPQHF
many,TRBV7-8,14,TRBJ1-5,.,TGTGCCAGCAGCTTAGAAGGGGCCTTTGGGCCCCAGCATTTT,CASSLEGAFGPQHF
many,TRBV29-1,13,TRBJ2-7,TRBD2,TGCAGCGTTGGGCGGACTAGAAGCGACGAGCAGTACTTC,CSVGRTRSDEQYF
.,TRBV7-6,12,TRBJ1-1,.,TGTGCCAGCAGCGCGAGGGGCACTGAAGCTTTCTTT,CASSARGTEAFF
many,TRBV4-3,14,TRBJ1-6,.,TGCGCCAGCAGCCGAGACAGGTTAAATTCACCCCTCCACTTT,CASSRDRLNSPLHF
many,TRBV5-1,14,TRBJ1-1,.,TGCGCCAGCAAAGGAGAAAGGGGGGCCACTGAAGCTTTCTTT,CASKGERGATEAFF
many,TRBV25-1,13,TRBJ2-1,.,TGTGCCAGCGGACAGATTTCCTACAATGAGCAGTTCTTC,CASGQISYNEQFF
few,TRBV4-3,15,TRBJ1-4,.,TGCGCCAGCAGCCAAGATAGGGGCAGTAATGAAAAACTGTTTTTT,CASSQDRGSNEKLFF
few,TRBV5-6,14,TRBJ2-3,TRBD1,TGTGCCAGCAGCCGGCGAGAGGGGGCTGATACGCAGTATTTT,CASSRREGADTQYF
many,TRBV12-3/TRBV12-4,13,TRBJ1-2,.,TGTGCCAGCAGTCATCCATCGAACTATGGCTACACCTTC,CASSHPSNYGYTF
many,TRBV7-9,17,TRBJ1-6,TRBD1,TGTGCCAGCAGCGCTGGCCGGGACAGTGGATATAATTCACCCCTCCACTTT,CASSAGRDSGYNSPLHF